This T cell receptor beta chain is drawn from a study of CD8 T cells in Susac syndrome. The wider study: Patients with Susac syndrome were therapy-naive, on corticosteroids, or on intravenous immunoglobulin alone at the time that blood was drawn. Study results and limitations: The CD4+ T cell repertoires in Susac syndrome were not clonally expanded.

Reverse transcription of roughly 0.45 to 1 ug RNA was performed with random hexamers. TCR beta CDR3 was amplified by immunoSEQ covering 54 Vbeta and 13 Jbeta. One entry per CDR3 protein, called by TCRdb with MiXCR from the immunoSEQ multiplex PCR reads. The data show around 110,000 distinct CDR3 sequences, with 96% seen just once and roughly 0.14% held by the top ten. Details on this clonotype: Its specificity is not known.

Deletions cut 5 bases from V and 1 base from J, with 11 bases between. The CDR3 is 14 residues long. The germline gives CDR1 MNHEY, CDR2 SVGEGT. This TCR derives from a human donor with Susac syndrome. The sample consisted of CD4+ T cells from PBMCs. V and J are TRBV6-2 or TRBV6-3 and TRBJ1-1, with D tentatively TRBD1 (6 bases). The CDR3 nucleotides are TGTGCCAGCAGTCGACAGGCCACGAACACTGAAGCTTTCTTT. Protein product: CASSRQATNTEAFF.